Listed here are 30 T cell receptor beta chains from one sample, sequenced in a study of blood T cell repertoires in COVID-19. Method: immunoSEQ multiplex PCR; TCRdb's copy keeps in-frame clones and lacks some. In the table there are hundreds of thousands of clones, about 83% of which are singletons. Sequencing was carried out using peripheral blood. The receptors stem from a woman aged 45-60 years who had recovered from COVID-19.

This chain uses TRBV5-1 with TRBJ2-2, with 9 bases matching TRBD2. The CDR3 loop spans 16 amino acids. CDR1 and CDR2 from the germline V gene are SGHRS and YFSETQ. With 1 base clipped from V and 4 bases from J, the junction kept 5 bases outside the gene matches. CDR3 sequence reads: CASSLMRGGPTGELFF. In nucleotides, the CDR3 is TGCGCCAGCAGCTTGATGCGGGGGGGTCCCACCGGGGAGCTGTTTTTT.

The CDR3 is CASSSRRGSNTGELFF. Written as DNA, the CDR3 is TGTGCCAGCAGCTCGCGACGGGGATCGAACACCGGGGAGCTGTTTTTT. This chain connects TRBV9 to TRBJ2-2, with a weak D call TRBD2 (5 bases). The CDR3 runs to 16 residues. Looked up from germline, CDR1 is SGDLS and CDR2 is YYNGEE. Trimming left V 4 bases short and J 0 bases short, with 13 bases between.

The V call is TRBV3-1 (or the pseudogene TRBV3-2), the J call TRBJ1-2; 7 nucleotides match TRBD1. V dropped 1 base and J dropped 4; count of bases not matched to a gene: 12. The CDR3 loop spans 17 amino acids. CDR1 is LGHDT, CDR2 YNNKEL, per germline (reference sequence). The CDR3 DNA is TGTGCCAGCAGCCAAGTTCATCGAGGGGGCTCTAGCTATGGCTACACCTTC. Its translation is CASSQVHRGGSSYGYTF.

This chain's CDR3 is CASSVAGSQETQYF. Here the CDR3 DNA reads TGCGCCAGCAGCGTGGCAGGATCCCAAGAGACCCAGTACTTC. This sequence joins TRBV5-1 and TRBJ2-5; the D is unclear. This CDR3 comprises 14 residues. The germline V gene encodes CDR1 SGHRS and CDR2 YFSETQ. V gave up 4 bases and J gave up 1 base, with 11 bases separating them.

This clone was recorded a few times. CDR3 region: CASSMQPRGSPLHF. CDR3 in DNA: TGTGCCAGTAGTATGCAGCCCCGGGGTTCACCCCTCCACTTT. The chain uses TRBV19 and TRBJ1-6; D call uncertain. Trimming cost V 3 bases and J 9 bases, with 12 bases left between them. CDR1 is LNHDA and CDR2 is SQIVND in the germline V gene (reference sequence). The CDR3 runs 14 residues.

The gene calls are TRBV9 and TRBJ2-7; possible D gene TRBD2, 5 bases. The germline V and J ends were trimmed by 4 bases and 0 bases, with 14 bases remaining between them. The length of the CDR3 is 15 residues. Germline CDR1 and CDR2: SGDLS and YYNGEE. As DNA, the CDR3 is TGTGCCAGCAGCTTGGACTTCCACTCCTCCTACGAGCAGTACTTC. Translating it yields CASSLDFHSSYEQYF.

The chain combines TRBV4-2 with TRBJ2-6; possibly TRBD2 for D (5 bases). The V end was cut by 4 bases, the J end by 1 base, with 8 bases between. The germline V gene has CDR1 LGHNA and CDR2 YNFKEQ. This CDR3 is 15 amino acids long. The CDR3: CASSPRGSGANVLTF. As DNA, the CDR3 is TGTGCCAGCAGCCCCCGGGGATCTGGGGCCAACGTCCTGACTTTC.

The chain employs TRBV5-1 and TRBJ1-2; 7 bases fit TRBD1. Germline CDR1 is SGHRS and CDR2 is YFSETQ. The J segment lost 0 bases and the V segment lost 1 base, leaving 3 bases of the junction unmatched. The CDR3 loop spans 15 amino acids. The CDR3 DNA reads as TGCGCCAGCAGCTTGCAGACAGGGCCTAACTATGGCTACACCTTC. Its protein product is CASSLQTGPNYGYTF. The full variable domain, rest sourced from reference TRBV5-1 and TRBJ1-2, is KAGVTQTPRYLIKTRGQQVTLSCSPISGHRSVSWYQQTPGQGLQFLFEYFSETQRNKGNFPGRFSGRQFSNSRSEMNVSTLELGDSALYLCASSLQTGPNYGYTFGSGTRLTVV.

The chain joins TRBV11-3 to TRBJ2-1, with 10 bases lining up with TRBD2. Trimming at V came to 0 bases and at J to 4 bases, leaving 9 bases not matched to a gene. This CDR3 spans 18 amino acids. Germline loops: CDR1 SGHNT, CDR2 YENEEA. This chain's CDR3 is CASSLESPSGRGYNEQFF. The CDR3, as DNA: TGTGCCAGCAGCTTAGAGAGTCCTAGCGGGAGAGGATACAATGAGCAGTTCTTC. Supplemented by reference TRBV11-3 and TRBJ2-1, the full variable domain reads EAGVVQSPRYKIIEKKQPVAFWCNPISGHNTLYWYLQNLGQGPELLIRYENEEAVDDSQLPKDRFSAERLKGVDSTLKIQPAELGDSAVYLCASSLESPSGRGYNEQFFGPGTRLTVL.

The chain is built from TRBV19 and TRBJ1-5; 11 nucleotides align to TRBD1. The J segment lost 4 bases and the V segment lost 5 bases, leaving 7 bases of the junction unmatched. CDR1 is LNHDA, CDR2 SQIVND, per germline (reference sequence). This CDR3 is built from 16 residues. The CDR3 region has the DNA TGTGCCAGTAGTCCTCGGACAGGGGGCTTTAATCAGCCCCAGCATTTT. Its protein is CASSPRTGGFNQPQHF.

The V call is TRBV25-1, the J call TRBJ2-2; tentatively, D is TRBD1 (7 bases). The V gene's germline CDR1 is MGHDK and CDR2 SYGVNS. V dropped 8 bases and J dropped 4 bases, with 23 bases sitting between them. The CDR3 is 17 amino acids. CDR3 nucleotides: TGTGCCAGCCAAGTGCTAAGGGGGCGGGACGGCACCGGGGAGCTGTTTTTT. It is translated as CASQVLRGRDGTGELFF.

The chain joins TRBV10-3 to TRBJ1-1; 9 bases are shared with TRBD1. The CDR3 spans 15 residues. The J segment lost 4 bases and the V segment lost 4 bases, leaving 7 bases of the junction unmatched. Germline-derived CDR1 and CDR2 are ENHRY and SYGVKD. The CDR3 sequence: CAISVGQGLGTEAFF. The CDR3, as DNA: TGTGCCATCAGTGTTGGACAGGGGTTAGGCACTGAAGCTTTCTTT.

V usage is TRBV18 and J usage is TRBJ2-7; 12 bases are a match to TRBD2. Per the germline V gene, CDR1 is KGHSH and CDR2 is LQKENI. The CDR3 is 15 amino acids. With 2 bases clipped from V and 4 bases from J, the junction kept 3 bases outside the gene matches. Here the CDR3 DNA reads TGTGCCAGCTCACCAGGACTAGCGGGGAAATACGAGCAGTACTTC. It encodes CASSPGLAGKYEQYF.

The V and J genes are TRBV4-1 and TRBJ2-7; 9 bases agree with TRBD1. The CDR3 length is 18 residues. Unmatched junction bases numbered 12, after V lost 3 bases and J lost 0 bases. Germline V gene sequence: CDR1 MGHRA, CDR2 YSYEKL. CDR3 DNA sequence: TGCGCCAGCAGCCACCTACCGCCCGACAGGGGGAGCTCCTACGAGCAGTACTTC. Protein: CASSHLPPDRGSSYEQYF.

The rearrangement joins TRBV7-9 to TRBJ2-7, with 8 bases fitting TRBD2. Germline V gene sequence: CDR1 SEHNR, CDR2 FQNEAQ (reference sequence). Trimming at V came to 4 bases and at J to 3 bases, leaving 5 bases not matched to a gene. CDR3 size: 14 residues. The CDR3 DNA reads TGTGCCAGCAGCTCGGGACTAGTTGGCTACGAGCAGTACTTC. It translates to CASSSGLVGYEQYF.

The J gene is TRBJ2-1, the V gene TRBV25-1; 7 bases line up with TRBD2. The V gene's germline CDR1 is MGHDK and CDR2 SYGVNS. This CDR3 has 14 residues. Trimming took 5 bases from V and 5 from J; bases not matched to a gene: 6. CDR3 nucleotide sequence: TGTGCCAGCAGTCCAAGCGGGGACCACAATGAGCAGTTCTTC. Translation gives CASSPSGDHNEQFF.

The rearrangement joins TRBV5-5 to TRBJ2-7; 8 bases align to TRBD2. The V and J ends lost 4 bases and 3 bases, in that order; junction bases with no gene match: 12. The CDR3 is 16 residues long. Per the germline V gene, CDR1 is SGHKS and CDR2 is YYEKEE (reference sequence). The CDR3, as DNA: TGTGCCAGCAGCCGGGAAGTGTCGGGAGGGCTCTACGAGCAGTACTTC. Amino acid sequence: CASSREVSGGLYEQYF.

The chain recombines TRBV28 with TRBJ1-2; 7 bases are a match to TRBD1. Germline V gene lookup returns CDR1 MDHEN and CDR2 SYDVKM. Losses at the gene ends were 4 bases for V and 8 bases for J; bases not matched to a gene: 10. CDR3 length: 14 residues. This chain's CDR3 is CASSSGTVLFGYTF. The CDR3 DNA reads TGTGCCAGCAGTTCCGGGACAGTTCTTTTCGGCTACACCTTC.

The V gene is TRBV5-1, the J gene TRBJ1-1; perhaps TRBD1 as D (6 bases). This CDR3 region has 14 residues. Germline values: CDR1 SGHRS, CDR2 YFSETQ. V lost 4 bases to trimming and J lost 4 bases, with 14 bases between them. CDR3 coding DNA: TGCGCCAGCAGCCACGAGGGGGTTGGCACTGAAGCTTTCTTT. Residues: CASSHEGVGTEAFF.

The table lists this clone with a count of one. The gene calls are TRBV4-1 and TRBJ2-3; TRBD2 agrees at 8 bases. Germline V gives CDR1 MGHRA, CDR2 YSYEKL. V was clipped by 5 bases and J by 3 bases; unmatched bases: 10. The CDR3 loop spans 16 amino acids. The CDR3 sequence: CASSSRGGSRTDTQYF. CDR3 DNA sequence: TGCGCCAGCAGCTCTCGCGGGGGGTCTAGAACAGATACGCAGTATTTT.

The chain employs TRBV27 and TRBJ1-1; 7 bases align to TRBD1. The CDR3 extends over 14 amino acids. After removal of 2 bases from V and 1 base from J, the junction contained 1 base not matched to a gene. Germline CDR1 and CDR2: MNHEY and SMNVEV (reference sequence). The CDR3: CASSLRQGNTEAFF. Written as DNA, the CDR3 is TGTGCCAGCAGTTTAAGACAGGGGAACACTGAAGCTTTCTTT.

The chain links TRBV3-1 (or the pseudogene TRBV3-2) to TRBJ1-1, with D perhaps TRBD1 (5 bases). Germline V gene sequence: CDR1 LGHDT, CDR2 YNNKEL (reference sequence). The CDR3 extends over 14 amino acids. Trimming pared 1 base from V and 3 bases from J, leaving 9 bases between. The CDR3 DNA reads TGTGCCAGCAGCCAAGGGGGCGCATACACTGAAGCTTTCTTT. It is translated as CASSQGGAYTEAFF.

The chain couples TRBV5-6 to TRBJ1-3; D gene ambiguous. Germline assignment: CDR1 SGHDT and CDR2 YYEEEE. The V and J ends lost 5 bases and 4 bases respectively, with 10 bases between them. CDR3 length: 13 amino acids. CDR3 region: CASRSAQGNTIYF. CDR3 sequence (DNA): TGTGCCAGCAGGTCAGCGCAAGGAAACACCATATATTTT.

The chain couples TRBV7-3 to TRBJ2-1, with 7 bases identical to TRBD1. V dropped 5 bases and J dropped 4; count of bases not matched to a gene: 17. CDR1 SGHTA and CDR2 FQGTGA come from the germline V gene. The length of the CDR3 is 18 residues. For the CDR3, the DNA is TGTGCCAGCAGCCTAAGTTCCTTGGGCAGGGGGAGATACAATGAGCAGTTCTTC. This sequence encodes CASSLSSLGRGRYNEQFF.

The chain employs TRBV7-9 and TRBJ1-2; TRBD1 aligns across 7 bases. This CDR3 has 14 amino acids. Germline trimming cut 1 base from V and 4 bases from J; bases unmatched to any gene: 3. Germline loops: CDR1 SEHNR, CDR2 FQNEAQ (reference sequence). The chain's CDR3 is CASSLEGQSYGYTF. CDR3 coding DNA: TGTGCCAGCAGCTTAGAGGGACAGAGCTATGGCTACACCTTC. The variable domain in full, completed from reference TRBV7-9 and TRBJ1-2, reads DTGVSQNPRHKITKRGQNVTFRCDPISEHNRLYWYRQTLGQGPEFLTYFQNEAQLEKSRLLSDRFSAERPKGSFSTLEIQRTEQGDSAMYLCASSLEGQSYGYTFGSGTRLTVV.

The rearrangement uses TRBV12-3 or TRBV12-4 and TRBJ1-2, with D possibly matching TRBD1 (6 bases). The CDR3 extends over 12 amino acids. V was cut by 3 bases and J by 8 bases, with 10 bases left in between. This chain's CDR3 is CASSLGGQGYTF. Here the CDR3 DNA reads TGTGCCAGCAGTTTGGGGGGGCAAGGCTACACCTTC.

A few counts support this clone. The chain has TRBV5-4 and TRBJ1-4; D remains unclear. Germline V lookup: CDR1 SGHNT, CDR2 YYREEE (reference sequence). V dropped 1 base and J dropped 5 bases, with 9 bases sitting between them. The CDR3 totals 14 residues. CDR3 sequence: CASSLSPSNEKLFF. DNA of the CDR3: TGTGCCAGCAGCTTGTCCCCTTCGAATGAAAAACTGTTTTTT.

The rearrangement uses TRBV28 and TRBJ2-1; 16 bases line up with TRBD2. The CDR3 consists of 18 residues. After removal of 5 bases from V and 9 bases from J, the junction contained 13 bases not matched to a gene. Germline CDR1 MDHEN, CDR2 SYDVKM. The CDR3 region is CASSPPGLAGGPSGEQFF. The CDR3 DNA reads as TGTGCCAGCAGTCCGCCGGGACTAGCGGGAGGGCCTAGCGGTGAGCAGTTCTTC.

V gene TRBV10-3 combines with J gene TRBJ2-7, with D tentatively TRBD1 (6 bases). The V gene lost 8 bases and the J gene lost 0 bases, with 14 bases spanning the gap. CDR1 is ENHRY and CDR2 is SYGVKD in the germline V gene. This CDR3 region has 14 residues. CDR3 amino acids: CAIGGQFPSYEQYF. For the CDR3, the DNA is TGTGCCATCGGTGGACAGTTCCCCTCCTACGAGCAGTACTTC.

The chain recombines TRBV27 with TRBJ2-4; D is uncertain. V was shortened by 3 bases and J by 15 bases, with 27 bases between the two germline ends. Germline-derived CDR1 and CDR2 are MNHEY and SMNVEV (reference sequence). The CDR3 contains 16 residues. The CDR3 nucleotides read TGTGCCAGCAGTTTCCAGGCAGGCGATGCCCTCCATGTGAGGTACTTC. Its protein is CASSFQAGDALHVRYF.